The table lists the clone carrying this T cell receptor beta chain with many counts. Next came a second PCR, run for about 7 to 12 cycles, which used a sample-barcoded 5' primer along with a J-beta primer mix. The authors tagged each cDNA molecule using a template-switch adaptor with 12 random nucleotides. TCRdb redid the calling of the 5' RACE reads with MiXCR, one entry per CDR3 protein. The sample comprises under 850,000 distinct CDR3 sequences, roughly 34% of which are singletons, and 10% to 15% rests with the top ten. The CDR3 runs 16 residues. V was pared by 1 base and J by 1 base, with 9 bases of the junction left unmatched. Germline loops: CDR1 DFQATT, CDR2 SNEGSKA (reference sequence). The data originate from a study of blood T cells in healthy people across ages.

The rearrangement joins TRBV20-1 to TRBJ1-2; 7 bases fit TRBD1. Source material: blood. This TCR was sampled from a man younger than 35 in good health. The CDR3 protein is CSARVPYRGDNYGYTF. In DNA, the CDR3 is TGCAGTGCTAGAGTCCCCTACAGGGGAGATAACTATGGCTACACCTTC.